This TCR beta chain was documented in a study of blood T cell repertoires in COVID-19 (TCRdb year 2020). Regarding the research as a whole: Samples covering the acute and convalescent phases of COVID-19 were provided by collaborators in the United States, Italy and Spain. The material from the prospective study consisted of cDNA or gDNA derived from T cells, B-cell-depleted T cells, or PBMCs. Subjects who had been exposed to COVID-19, were actively infected with it, or had recovered from it provided the deeply sampled blood TCRbeta repertoires that made up the dataset. A freely available public database, intended as a resource for researchers studying the immune response to SARS-CoV-2, is where the repertoires were released. The samples were drawn from two sources: the first 160 participants of the ongoing ImmuneRACE study, and about 1,300 subjects contributed by 6 global collaborators. A de-identified subject ID, COVID-19 status, age in years and sex were almost always included in the sample metadata. Where available, HLA class I and class II types were obtained from metadata supplied by the sample provider rather than from assay-based typing. The research as a whole found: Clinical and demographic metadata were provided uncurated, with the amount varying by source and participant.

The CDR3 spans 17 residues, from the cysteine through the phenylalanine. The CDR3 DNA has 51 bases and is translated from base 1. CDR1 is given as LNHNV and CDR2 as YYDKDF, both from the germline V gene (reference sequence). Trimming accounts for 0 bases at V and 0 bases at J, while the number of junction bases matched to no gene is 4. This clone came up a few times. This clone's antigen is unknown. The sample holds no much larger clone one base away, and base qualities are not on file. TCRbeta CDR3 regions were amplified from genomic DNA by means of the immunoSEQ Assay, a bias-controlled multiplex PCR. For the original study's pipeline: The number of nucleated cells in each sample was estimated from the amplification of reference gene primers within the assay. To quantify the absolute abundance of each unique TCRbeta CDR3 rearrangement, sequence reads were collapsed and filtered. For each sample, productive Simpson clonality was calculated as the square root of Simpson's diversity index over productive rearrangements. TCRdb obtained this table from immuneACCESS and retained in-frame rearrangements with V and J assigned. These tables miss some clones; where compared with another copy, unresolved V genes account for less than half of the shortfall, and the remainder is unexplained. The V and J calls and clone size are taken from that table; D and trimming were inferred from the DNA. The sample has around 76,000 clones on record, 85% to 90% of them singletons. Less than 0.65% of the sample comes from the top ten.

The collaborating institutions used their own protocols to collect whole blood in K2EDTA tubes. For TCRbeta analysis, collaborator samples were shipped as frozen whole blood, as isolated PBMCs, or as DNA extracted from either sample type. In this chain, TRBV15 is recombined with TRBJ2-1; a stretch of 8 junction bases matches TRBD2. This clonotype originated in a man in his 60s with acute or convalescent COVID-19. Sequencing used peripheral blood. The CDR3 region has the sequence CATSRDLGTSSYNEQFF. At the DNA level, the sequence is TGTGCCACCAGCAGAGATCTCGGGACTAGCTCCTACAATGAGCAGTTCTTC.